This record concerns one T cell receptor (beta chain) sequence. The PCR used 60 Vbeta and 13 Jbeta primers. This table comes from immunoSEQ multiplex PCR, and its TCRdb copy is limited to in-frame clones, with some not included. This table has approximately 210,000 clones, around 84% appearing once. The data were obtained in a study of cytomegalovirus exposure and HLA in healthy donors. The CDR3 runs to 16 residues. J is TRBJ1-1 and V is TRBV21-1. TRBV21-1 counts as a pseudogene. The clonotype was recovered from a woman younger than 30 in good health and CMV-seronegative. Source material: PBMCs. CDR3 amino acids: CASRHPGSVGNTEAFF. The CDR3 region has the DNA TGTGCCAGCAGGCATCCGGGGAGTGTCGGGAACACTGAAGCTTTCTTT.